This section outlines one TCR beta chain sequence together with its context. Sequencing used immunoSEQ multiplex PCR; TCRdb keeps in-frame clones, though not all of them. The repertoire includes roughly 170,000 clones, 85% of them detected once, and 5.4% sits in the top ten. This sample is part of a study of blood T cell repertoires in COVID-19. The germline V gene has CDR1 MNHNY and CDR2 SVGAGI (reference sequence). The V and J ends lost 5 bases and 2 bases respectively, with 17 bases between them. This CDR3 is built from 16 residues. The chain uses TRBV6-6 and TRBJ2-3; tentatively, D is TRBD2 (5 bases). Sequencing input: peripheral blood. The TCR was taken from a woman aged 50 to 65 with COVID-19, enrolled during active disease. The CDR3 DNA reads TGTGCCAGCAGTACGGTTTCGGGAACCAACACAGATACGCAGTATTTT. Translation: CASSTVSGTNTDTQYF.